The 30 T cell receptor beta chains in this list originate from one sample, sequenced in a study of T cells in Graves' hyperthyroidism and ophthalmopathy. TCR beta CDR3 regions were amplified from RNA transcripts. During a first-round RT-PCR of the TCR CDR3, the HTBI primer set was used. TCRdb redid the calling of the multiplex PCR reads with MiXCR, one entry per CDR3 protein. The sample lists some 770,000 distinct CDR3 sequences, less than 20% occurring once. What was sequenced was blood. These receptors all stem from a man aged 18 to 35 with Graves' hyperthyroidism.

This chain uses TRBV30 with TRBJ2-7, with D perhaps TRBD1 (6 bases). V was trimmed by 0 bases and J by 5 bases, leaving 17 bases between them. Germline V gene lookup returns CDR1 GTSNPN and CDR2 SVGIG (reference sequence). The CDR3 extends over 15 amino acids. The CDR3 protein is CAWSVRVRGFDEQYF. DNA for the CDR3: TGTGCCTGGAGTGTAAGGGTCAGGGGTTTCGACGAGCAGTACTTC.

CDR3 nucleotides: TGTGCCAGTAGTATTTTGACCGGGGAGCTGTTTTTT. Translated: CASSILTGELFF. V gene TRBV19 combines with J gene TRBJ2-2, with unresolved D. This CDR3 region has 12 residues. CDR1 is LNHDA, CDR2 SQIVND, per germline (reference sequence). The V gene lost 3 bases and the J gene lost 5 bases, with 4 bases spanning the gap.

The chain combines TRBV9 with TRBJ1-1, with 8 bases fitting TRBD1. The junction had 5 bases not matched to a gene; V was cut back by 3 bases and J by 7 bases. CDR3 length: 13 amino acids. Germline V gene lookup returns CDR1 SGDLS and CDR2 YYNGEE. CDR3 sequence (DNA): TGTGCCAGCAGCGGTCAGGGGGCTAGTGAAGCTTTCTTT. Protein product: CASSGQGASEAFF.

The chain combines TRBV5-8 with TRBJ2-1; 14 bases agree with TRBD2. Germline V lookup: CDR1 SGHTS, CDR2 YDEGEE. The V segment lost 2 bases and the J segment 7 bases; nucleotides outside the gene matches: 8. This CDR3 comprises 17 residues. The CDR3 protein is CASSFMGLAGDINEQFF. The CDR3 DNA sequence: TGTGCCAGCAGCTTCATGGGACTAGCGGGAGATATAAATGAGCAGTTCTTC.

Here the CDR3 reads CAIKHPGTENTGELFF. The CDR3 coding sequence is TGTGCCATCAAACACCCCGGGACAGAAAACACCGGGGAGCTGTTTTTT. The chain uses TRBV10-3 and TRBJ2-2; 7 nucleotides align to TRBD1. The V gene's germline CDR1 is ENHRY and CDR2 SYGVKD. There are 16 residues in the CDR3. V dropped 7 bases and J dropped 2; count of bases not matched to a gene: 10.

This clonotype was seen only a few times. This chain connects TRBV7-9 to TRBJ2-3; 13 nucleotides align to TRBD2. V lost 7 bases and J lost 8; bases outside the gene matches: 12. The CDR3 consists of 16 residues. Germline CDR1 is SEHNR and CDR2 is FQNEAQ (reference sequence). CDR3 bases: TGTGCCAGCACCTCCAGACTAGCGGGAGGACGCGCTACGCAGTATTTT. It specifies CASTSRLAGGRATQYF.

CDR3 sequence (DNA): TGTGCCAGCAGCTTAGATGTAGTGTTGAACACTGAAGCTTTCTTT. Protein: CASSLDVVLNTEAFF. This chain connects TRBV7-9 to TRBJ1-1; D remains ambiguous. Looked up from germline, CDR1 is SEHNR and CDR2 is FQNEAQ (reference sequence). V shed 1 base and J shed 0 bases, with 9 bases lying between them. This CDR3 is 15 amino acids long.

This clonotype was seen many times. The V and J genes are TRBV7-2 and TRBJ2-5, with TRBD2 identical over 10 bases. With 5 bases clipped from V and 4 bases from J, the junction kept 10 bases outside the gene matches. CDR3 size: 16 residues. Germline V lookup: CDR1 SGHTA, CDR2 FQGNSA. The CDR3 DNA reads TGTGCCAGCAGCCCCCCTAGGCTAGCGGGAGTAGAGACCCAGTACTTC. Residues: CASSPPRLAGVETQYF. Full variable domain (remainder filled in from reference TRBV7-2 and TRBJ2-5): GAGVSQSPSNKVTEKGKDVELRCDPISGHTALYWYRQSLGQGLEFLIYFQGNSAPDKSGLPSDRFSAERTGGSVSTLTIQRTQQEDSAVYLCASSPPRLAGVETQYFGPGTRLLVL.

V is TRBV9 and J is TRBJ1-1; TRBD1 might be the D (6 bases). Trimming shortened V by 4 bases and J by 6 bases, and 19 bases separated the two germline ends. Germline loops: CDR1 SGDLS, CDR2 YYNGEE. This CDR3 is built from 15 residues. The DNA for the CDR3 is TGTGCCAGCAGCCCCCGGGGGGGCCTCAACGCTGAAGCTTTCTTT. This gives the protein CASSPRGGLNAEAFF.

V and J are TRBV12-3 or TRBV12-4 and TRBJ2-6; D gene uncertain. There are 13 residues in the CDR3. V was pared by 8 bases and J by 4 bases, with 9 bases between. CDR3 amino acids: CASRRTGANVLTF. In DNA form, the CDR3 reads TGTGCCAGCCGCAGGACCGGGGCCAACGTCCTGACTTTC.

The chain recombines TRBV6-1 with TRBJ2-7, with 10 bases identical to TRBD2. CDR3 length: 14 amino acids. V was pared by 7 bases and J by 6 bases, with 9 bases of the junction left unmatched. Germline-derived CDR1 and CDR2 are MNHNS and SASEGT. CDR3 DNA sequence: TGTGCCAGCATTGCCCAGCGGGAGGGCCGCGAGCAGTACTTC. Its protein product is CASIAQREGREQYF.

This clonotype was seen only a few times. The chain has TRBV7-2 and TRBJ1-3; D is uncertain. Trimming left V 4 bases short and J 0 bases short, with 13 bases between. CDR3 size: 16 residues. Germline lookup yields CDR1 SGHTA and CDR2 FQGNSA. The CDR3 sequence is CASSSQSGISGNTIYF. DNA of the CDR3: TGTGCCAGCAGCTCCCAAAGCGGGATCTCTGGAAACACCATATATTTT.

This clonotype has at least ten counts. This chain connects TRBV7-2 to TRBJ2-7; 10 nucleotides line up with TRBD2. J lost 2 bases, V lost 5 bases, and 6 bases had no gene match. Germline V CDR1 and CDR2: SGHTA, FQGNSA. The CDR3 is made up of 15 amino acids. CDR3 in DNA: TGTGCCAGCAGCCAAACTGGGACTAGCGCCTACGAGCAGTACTTC. It specifies CASSQTGTSAYEQYF.

V gene TRBV20-1 combines with J gene TRBJ2-2, with a possible D match to TRBD2 (6 bases). The germline V and J ends were trimmed by 0 bases and 7 bases, with 18 bases remaining between them. This CDR3 region has 16 residues. Germline V gives CDR1 DFQATT, CDR2 SNEGSKA (reference sequence). The CDR3 DNA reads as TGCAGTGCTAGAGACCCCGGAGGGAGGATGGACGGGGAGCTGTTTTTT. Amino acid sequence: CSARDPGGRMDGELFF.

This clonotype was counted between two and nine times. V usage is TRBV24-1 and J usage is TRBJ2-1; 13 bases are shared with TRBD2. Per germline, CDR1 KGHDR and CDR2 SFDVKD. The CDR3 runs to 16 residues. The J segment lost 5 bases and the V segment lost 4 bases, leaving 4 bases of the junction unmatched. CDR3 bases: TGTGCCACCAGTGAGTTGGGACTAGCGGGGCACAATGAGCAGTTCTTC. This encodes CATSELGLAGHNEQFF.

This clonotype came up a few times. V usage is TRBV7-3 and J usage is TRBJ2-3, with 9 bases that match TRBD1. This CDR3 is 18 amino acids long. Per the germline V gene, CDR1 is SGHTA and CDR2 is FQGTGA. Unmatched junction bases numbered 7, after V lost 0 bases and J lost 0 bases. The CDR3 DNA follows: TGTGCCAGCAGCTTAACGTTCCGGACAGGGGACAGCACAGATACGCAGTATTTT. Translating it yields CASSLTFRTGDSTDTQYF.

This clonotype has only a few counts. The chain couples TRBV29-1 to TRBJ2-4; D might be TRBD1 or TRBD2, each matching 5 bases. From germline, CDR1 is SQVTM and CDR2 ANQGSEA. This CDR3 is 15 amino acids long. The V and J ends lost 0 bases and 5 bases respectively, with 14 bases between them. The CDR3 DNA follows: TGCAGCGTTGAAGATAATAGGGACCCCGAAAACATTCAGTACTTC. This codes for CSVEDNRDPENIQYF.

The sample holds one count of this clonotype. The chain carries TRBV7-9 and TRBJ1-1; TRBD1 matches at 8 bases. Germline CDR1 is SEHNR and CDR2 is FQNEAQ (reference sequence). V shed 4 bases, J shed 0 bases, and the junction held 7 bases outside the gene matches. This CDR3 is built from 16 residues. CDR3 amino acids: CASSSEDRAVNTEAFF. In nucleotides, the CDR3 is TGTGCCAGCAGCTCAGAGGACAGGGCAGTGAACACTGAAGCTTTCTTT.

This clonotype was seen ten or more times. The chain recombines TRBV29-1 with TRBJ2-5, with 10 bases lining up with TRBD1. V trimming: 4 bases; J trimming: 4 bases; junction bases outside the gene matches: 9. The CDR3 consists of 15 residues. Germline V gene sequence: CDR1 SQVTM, CDR2 ANQGSEA. The CDR3 reads CSVALTGGPPETQYF. In nucleotides, the CDR3 is TGCAGCGTTGCCTTGACAGGGGGCCCCCCAGAGACCCAGTACTTC.

This clonotype was observed at least ten times. This chain uses TRBV2 with TRBJ2-7; D unclear. CDR3 length: 14 residues. Between the trimmed V and J ends, which lost 3 bases and 6 bases, there was a span of 15 bases. The germline gives CDR1 SNHLY, CDR2 FYNNEI. In DNA, the CDR3 is TGTGCCAGCAGTGAGGGCGGTGGGTTTGCCGAGCAGTACTTC. This sequence encodes CASSEGGGFAEQYF. The entire variable domain, with the rest obtained from reference TRBV2 and TRBJ2-7, is as follows: EPEVTQTPSHQVTQMGQEVILRCVPISNHLYFYWYRQILGQKVEFLVSFYNNEISEKSEIFDDQFSVERPDGSNFTLKIRSTKLEDSAMYFCASSEGGGFAEQYFGPGTRLTVT.

This clonotype has only a few counts. The rearrangement links TRBV12-3 or TRBV12-4 to TRBJ1-1; D is possibly TRBD1 (5 bases). Trimming removed 4 bases at V and 4 bases at J, with 10 bases between. There are 13 residues in the CDR3. CDR3 nucleotides: TGTGCCAGCAGTTCTCCAGGGAGCACTGAAGCTTTCTTT. It is translated as CASSSPGSTEAFF.

This clonotype was counted many times. The gene calls are TRBV3-1 and TRBJ1-1; 9 bases align to TRBD1. The V and J ends lost 2 bases and 4 bases, in that order; junction bases with no gene match: 8. The CDR3 is 16 residues long. Germline CDR1 is LGHDT and CDR2 is YNNKEL (reference sequence). DNA for the CDR3: TGTGCCAGCAGCCAATTACCTCCGGGACAGGGCACTGAAGCTTTCTTT. Residues: CASSQLPPGQGTEAFF.

This clonotype was counted only a few times. J is TRBJ1-5 and V is TRBV10-3; the match to TRBD1 covers 12 bases. V trimming: 5 bases; J trimming: 6 bases; junction bases outside the gene matches: 11. The CDR3 runs 17 residues. Germline V gene data show CDR1 as ENHRY and CDR2 as SYGVKD. The CDR3: CAISSGTGGRAGQPQHF. The CDR3 DNA is TGTGCCATCAGTTCCGGGACAGGGGGCCGAGCGGGTCAGCCCCAGCATTTT.

This clonotype was seen at least ten times. The chain recombines TRBV28 with TRBJ1-1; 9 positions match TRBD1. Germline V gene sequence: CDR1 MDHEN, CDR2 SYDVKM. CDR3 length: 15 residues. J gave up 4 bases and V 4 bases, and 7 bases lay outside the gene matches. The CDR3 region is CASSSTGTGITEAFF. DNA for the CDR3: TGTGCCAGCAGTTCAACCGGGACAGGGATCACTGAAGCTTTCTTT.

This clonotype showed up just a few times. The chain's CDR3 is CAWSVLRGLFYGYTF. Here the CDR3 DNA reads TGTGCCTGGAGTGTTTTGAGGGGACTTTTCTATGGCTACACCTTC. The rearrangement uses TRBV30 and TRBJ1-2, with a tentative D call TRBD1 (5 bases). Per the germline V gene, CDR1 is GTSNPN and CDR2 is SVGIG (reference sequence). This CDR3 is built from 15 residues. The ends were cut back, 0 bases at V and 4 bases at J, with 15 bases in the middle. The complete variable domain, with remaining parts taken from reference TRBV30 and TRBJ1-2, reads SQTIHQWPATLVQPVGSPLSLECTVEGTSNPNLYWYRQAAGRGLQLLFYSVGIGQISSEVPQNLSASRPQDRQFILSSKKLLLSDSGFYLCAWSVLRGLFYGYTFGSGTRLTVV.

This clonotype turned up a few times. J is TRBJ2-2 and V is TRBV5-1, with D hard to call. The CDR3 sequence is 15 residues long. V lost 2 bases to trimming and J lost 0 bases, with 8 bases between them. The germline gives CDR1 SGHRS, CDR2 YFSETQ. CDR3 sequence (DNA): TGCGCCAGCAGCTTTGGCAGCACGAACACCGGGGAGCTGTTTTTT. This sequence encodes CASSFGSTNTGELFF.

Regarding this clonotype: A read error may be the cause here, since a much bigger clone is one base away. The genes are TRBV6-9 and TRBJ2-1, with 11 bases matching TRBD2. CDR3 size: 15 residues. The V gene's germline CDR1 is MNHGY and CDR2 SVAAGI. Trimming took 4 bases from V and 9 from J; bases not matched to a gene: 8. CDR3 residues: CASSFSGRASGEQFF. CDR3 bases: TGTGCCAGCAGTTTTAGCGGGAGGGCCAGCGGTGAGCAGTTCTTC.

The chain has TRBV2 and TRBJ1-5; the D is unclear. CDR3 length: 15 amino acids. The V and J ends lost 6 bases and 10 bases respectively, with 22 bases between them. Germline CDR1 is SNHLY and CDR2 is FYNNEI. This CDR3 is CASSLRRRRHFPQHF. The CDR3 coding sequence is TGTGCCAGCAGCCTTCGGAGACGCCGGCATTTTCCCCAGCATTTT.

This clonotype was picked up many times. The rearrangement joins TRBV20-1 to TRBJ2-5; no reliable D call. The V gene lost 3 bases and the J gene lost 1 base, with 3 bases spanning the gap. The germline CDR1 and CDR2 sequences are DFQATT and SNEGSKA (reference sequence). The CDR3 consists of 11 residues. In DNA, the CDR3 is TGCAGTGCTAGGACCCAAGAGACCCAGTACTTC. Translating it yields CSARTQETQYF.

This sequence joins TRBV12-3 or TRBV12-4 and TRBJ2-1; 7 nucleotides line up with TRBD2. Trimming took 4 bases from V and 9 from J; bases not matched to a gene: 9. The CDR3 runs to 14 residues. The CDR3 nucleotides are TGTGCCAGCAGTTACCTAGACCTAGCGGCTGAGCAGTTCTTC. This translates into CASSYLDLAAEQFF.